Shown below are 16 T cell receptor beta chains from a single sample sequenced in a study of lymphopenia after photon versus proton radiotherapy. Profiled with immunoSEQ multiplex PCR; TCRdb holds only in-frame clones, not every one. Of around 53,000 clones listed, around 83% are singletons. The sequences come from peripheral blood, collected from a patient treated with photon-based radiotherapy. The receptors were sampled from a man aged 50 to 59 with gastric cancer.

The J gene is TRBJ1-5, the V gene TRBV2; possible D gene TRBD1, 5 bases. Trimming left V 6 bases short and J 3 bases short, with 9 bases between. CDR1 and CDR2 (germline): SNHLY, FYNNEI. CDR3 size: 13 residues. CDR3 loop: CASRGTTNQPQHF. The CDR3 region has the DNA TGTGCCAGCAGGGGGACGACCAATCAGCCCCAGCATTTT.

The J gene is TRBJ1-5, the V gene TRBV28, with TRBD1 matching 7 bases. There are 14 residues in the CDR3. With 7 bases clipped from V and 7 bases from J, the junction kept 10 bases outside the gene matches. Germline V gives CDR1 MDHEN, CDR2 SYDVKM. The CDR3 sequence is CASKWTGGGQPQHF. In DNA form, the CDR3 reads TGTGCCAGCAAGTGGACAGGCGGAGGCCAGCCCCAGCATTTT. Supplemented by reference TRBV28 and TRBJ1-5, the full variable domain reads DVKVTQSSRYLVKRTGEKVFLECVQDMDHENMFWYRQDPGLGLRLIYFSYDVKMKEKGDIPEGYSVSREKKERFSLILESASTNQTSMYLCASKWTGGGQPQHFGDGTRLSIL.

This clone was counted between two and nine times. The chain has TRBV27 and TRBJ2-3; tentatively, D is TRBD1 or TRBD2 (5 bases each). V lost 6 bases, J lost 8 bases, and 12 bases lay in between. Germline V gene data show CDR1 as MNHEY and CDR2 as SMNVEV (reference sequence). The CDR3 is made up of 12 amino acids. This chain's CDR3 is CASRGDRSTQYF. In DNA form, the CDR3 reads TGTGCCAGCAGGGGGGACCGGAGTACGCAGTATTTT.

Here the CDR3 reads CASSFPQGPAYNEQFF. The CDR3 DNA is TGTGCCAGCAGCTTCCCACAGGGGCCAGCCTACAATGAGCAGTTCTTC. This chain connects TRBV11-2 to TRBJ2-1; 7 nucleotides match TRBD1. CDR3 length: 16 residues. V lost 3 bases, J lost 2 bases, and 7 bases stayed unmatched. Germline V gene sequence: CDR1 SGHAT, CDR2 FQNNGV.

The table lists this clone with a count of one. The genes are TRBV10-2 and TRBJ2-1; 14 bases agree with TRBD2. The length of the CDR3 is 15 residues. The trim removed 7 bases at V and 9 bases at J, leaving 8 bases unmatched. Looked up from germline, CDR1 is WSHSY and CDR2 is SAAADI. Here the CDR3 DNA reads TGCGCCAGCACCGTGACTAGCGGGGGGGCGGGTGAGCAGTTCTTC. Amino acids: CASTVTSGGAGEQFF.

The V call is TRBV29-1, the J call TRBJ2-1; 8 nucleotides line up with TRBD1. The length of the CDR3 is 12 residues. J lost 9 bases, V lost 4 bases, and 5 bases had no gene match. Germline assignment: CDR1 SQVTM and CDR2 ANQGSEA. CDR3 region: CSVANRGTEQFF. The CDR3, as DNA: TGCAGCGTTGCCAACAGGGGGACTGAGCAGTTCTTC.

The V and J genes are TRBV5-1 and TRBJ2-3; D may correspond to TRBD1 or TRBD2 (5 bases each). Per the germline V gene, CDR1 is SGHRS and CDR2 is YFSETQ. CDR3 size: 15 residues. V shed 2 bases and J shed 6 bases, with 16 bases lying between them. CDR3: CASSLQGQGGDTQYF. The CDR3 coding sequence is TGCGCCAGCAGCTTACAAGGCCAGGGCGGGGATACGCAGTATTTT. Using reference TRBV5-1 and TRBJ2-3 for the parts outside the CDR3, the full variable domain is KAGVTQTPRYLIKTRGQQVTLSCSPISGHRSVSWYQQTPGQGLQFLFEYFSETQRNKGNFPGRFSGRQFSNSRSEMNVSTLELGDSALYLCASSLQGQGGDTQYFGPGTRLTVL.

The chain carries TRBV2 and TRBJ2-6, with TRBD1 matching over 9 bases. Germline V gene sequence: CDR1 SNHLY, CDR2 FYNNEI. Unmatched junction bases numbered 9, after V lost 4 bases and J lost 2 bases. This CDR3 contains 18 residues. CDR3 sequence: CASSVLRQGGPGANVLTF. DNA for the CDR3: TGTGCCAGCAGTGTCCTTAGACAGGGGGGGCCTGGGGCCAACGTCCTGACTTTC.

The CDR3 loop is CASSVVAGKGDTQYF. The DNA of the CDR3 is TGTGCCAGCAGCGTAGTGGCGGGAAAGGGGGATACGCAGTATTTT. V usage is TRBV9 and J usage is TRBJ2-3, with D perhaps matching TRBD2 (6 bases). The CDR3 runs to 15 residues. Trimming cost V 0 bases and J 6 bases, with 14 bases left between them. Germline V CDR1 and CDR2: SGDLS, YYNGEE.

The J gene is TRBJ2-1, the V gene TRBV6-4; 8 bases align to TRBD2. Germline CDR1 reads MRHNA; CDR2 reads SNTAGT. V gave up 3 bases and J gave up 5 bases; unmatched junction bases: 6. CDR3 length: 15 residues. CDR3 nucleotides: TGTGCCAGCAGTGAAGGGGGTAGCGGGGACAATGAGCAGTTCTTC. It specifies CASSEGGSGDNEQFF.

This CDR3 reads CASSNREINTGELFF. The CDR3 bases are TGCGCCAGCAGTAATAGAGAGATAAACACCGGGGAGCTGTTTTTT. This sequence joins TRBV10-1 and TRBJ2-2, with D unresolved. The germline gives CDR1 WNHNN, CDR2 SYGVQD (reference sequence). V lost 5 bases to trimming and J lost 2 bases, with 12 bases between them. The CDR3 is 15 amino acids.

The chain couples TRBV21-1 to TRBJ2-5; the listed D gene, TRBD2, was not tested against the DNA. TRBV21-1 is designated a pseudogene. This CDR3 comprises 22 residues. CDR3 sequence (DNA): TGTGCCAGCAGCGTCCGAGGGGAGCCTAGCGGGAGGTCCTCGGGGACTGGAGAGACCCAGTACTTC. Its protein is CASSVRGEPSGRSSGTGETQYF.

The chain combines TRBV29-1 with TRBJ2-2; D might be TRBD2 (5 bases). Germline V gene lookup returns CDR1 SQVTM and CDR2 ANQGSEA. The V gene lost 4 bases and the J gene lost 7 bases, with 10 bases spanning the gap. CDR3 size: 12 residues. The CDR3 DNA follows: TGCAGCGTTGTAGGGAGTGGCGGGGAGCTGTTTTTT. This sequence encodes CSVVGSGGELFF.

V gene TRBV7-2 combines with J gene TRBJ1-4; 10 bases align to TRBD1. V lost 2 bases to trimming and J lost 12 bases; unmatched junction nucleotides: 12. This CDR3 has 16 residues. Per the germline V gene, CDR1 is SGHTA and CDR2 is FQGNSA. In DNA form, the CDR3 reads TGTGCCAGCAGCTTACGATTCGGGACAGGGGTGGGAGAACTGTTTTTT. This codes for CASSLRFGTGVGELFF.

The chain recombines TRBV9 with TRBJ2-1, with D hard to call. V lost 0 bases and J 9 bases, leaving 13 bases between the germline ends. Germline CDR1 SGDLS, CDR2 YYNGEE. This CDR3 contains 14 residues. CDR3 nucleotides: TGTGCCAGCAGCGTAGCCGTGACCAGCTCTGAGCAGTTCTTC. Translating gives CASSVAVTSSEQFF.

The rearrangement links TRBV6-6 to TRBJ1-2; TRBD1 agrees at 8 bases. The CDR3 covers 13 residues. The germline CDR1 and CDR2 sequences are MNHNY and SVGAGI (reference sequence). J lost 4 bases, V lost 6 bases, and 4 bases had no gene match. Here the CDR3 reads CASSRTGLYGYTF. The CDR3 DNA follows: TGTGCCAGCAGCCGGACAGGGCTCTATGGCTACACCTTC.